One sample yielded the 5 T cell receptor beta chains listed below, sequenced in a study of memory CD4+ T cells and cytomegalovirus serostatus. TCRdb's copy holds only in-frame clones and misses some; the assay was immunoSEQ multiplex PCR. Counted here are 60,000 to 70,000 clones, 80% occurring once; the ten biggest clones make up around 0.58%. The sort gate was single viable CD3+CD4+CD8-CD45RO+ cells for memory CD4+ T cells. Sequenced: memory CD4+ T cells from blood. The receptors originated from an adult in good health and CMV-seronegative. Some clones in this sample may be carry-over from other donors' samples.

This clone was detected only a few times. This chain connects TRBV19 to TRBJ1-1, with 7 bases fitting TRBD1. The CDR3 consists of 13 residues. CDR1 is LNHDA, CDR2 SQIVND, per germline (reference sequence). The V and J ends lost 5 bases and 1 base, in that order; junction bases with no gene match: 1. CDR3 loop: CASSGTANTEAFF. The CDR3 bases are TGTGCCAGTAGTGGGACAGCGAACACTGAAGCTTTCTTT.

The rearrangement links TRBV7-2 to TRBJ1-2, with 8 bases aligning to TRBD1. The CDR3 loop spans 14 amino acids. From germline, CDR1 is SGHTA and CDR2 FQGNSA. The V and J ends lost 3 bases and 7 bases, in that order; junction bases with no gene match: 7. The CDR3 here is CASSFQGAGGGYTF. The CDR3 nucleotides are TGTGCCAGCAGCTTCCAGGGGGCAGGAGGTGGCTACACCTTC.

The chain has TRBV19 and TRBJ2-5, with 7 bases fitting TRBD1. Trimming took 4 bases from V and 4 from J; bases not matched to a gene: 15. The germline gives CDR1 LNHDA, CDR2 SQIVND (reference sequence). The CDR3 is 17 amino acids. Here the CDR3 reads CASSTYLGTDPGETQYF. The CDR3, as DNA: TGTGCCAGTAGTACCTACCTCGGGACAGACCCCGGAGAGACCCAGTACTTC.

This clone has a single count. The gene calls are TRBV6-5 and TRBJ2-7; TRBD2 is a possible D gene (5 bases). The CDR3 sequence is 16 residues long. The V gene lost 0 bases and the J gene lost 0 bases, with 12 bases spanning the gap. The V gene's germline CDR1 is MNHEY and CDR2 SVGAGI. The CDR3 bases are TGTGCCAGCAGTTACTCGGTTGTTGGGAGCTCCTACGAGCAGTACTTC. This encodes CASSYSVVGSSYEQYF.

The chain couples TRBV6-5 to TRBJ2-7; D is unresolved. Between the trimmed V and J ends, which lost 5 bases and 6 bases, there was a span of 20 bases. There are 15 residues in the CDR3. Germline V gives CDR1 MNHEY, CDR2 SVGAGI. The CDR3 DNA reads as TGTGCCAGCAGTCCAGTTAGTTCAGTAATGGGCGAGCAGTACTTC. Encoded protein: CASSPVSSVMGEQYF.